This entry is about one T cell receptor (beta chain). Original processing methods: Amplifying reference gene primers gave estimates of nucleated cell counts. Data came from immunoSEQ multiplex PCR; TCRdb stores just in-frame clones and leaves some out. V, J and clone size are those of that table, while D and trimming were read from the DNA. The sample lists roughly 80,000 clones, approximately 84% seen once, with about 10% in the top ten. This record comes from a study of blood T cell repertoires in COVID-19. Study as a whole: Sources were T cells, B-cell-depleted T cells, or PBMCs; the material itself was cDNA or gDNA.

Per germline, CDR1 SGHRS and CDR2 YFSETQ. There are 15 residues in the CDR3. V lost 3 bases to trimming and J lost 4 bases; unmatched junction nucleotides: 4. The chain uses TRBV5-1 and TRBJ1-3, with 10 bases identical to TRBD1. The sequenced sample consisted of peripheral blood. This clonotype was sampled from a human donor in a cohort sampled during active COVID-19. CDR3 in amino acids: CASSWGQGRGNTIYF. The CDR3 DNA sequence: TGCGCCAGCAGCTGGGGACAGGGGAGAGGAAACACCATATATTTT.